This T cell receptor (beta chain) was recorded in a study of tumor-infiltrating lymphocytes in primary liver carcinoma. Study results and caveats: Less overlap was seen in tumor-adjacent and tumor-blood pairs than in tumor region pairs.

From unsorted bulk tissue weighing roughly 18-30 mg, DNA and RNA were co-extracted. Reverse transcription of 500 to 650 ng total RNA with a constant-region primer produced TCR beta cDNA. Slightly modified ARM-PCR served as the procedure for the TCR beta libraries. These libraries came from three rounds of nested multiplex PCR. Each of the first two PCR rounds ran around 10 cycles with TRBV1-TRBV30 forward and C-beta reverse primers. TCRdb analysed the multiplex PCR reads with MiXCR anew, one entry per CDR3 protein. This table holds approximately 190,000 distinct CDR3 sequences, around four fifths found once. V lost 10 bases and J lost 9, with 19 bases in between. Germline loops: CDR1 SGHAT, CDR2 FQNNGV. This CDR3 is built from 13 residues. About this clonotype: Its antigen remains unknown.

Sample: tumor tissue from primary liver carcinoma. The J gene is TRBJ2-1, the V gene TRBV11-2; possible D gene TRBD2, 6 bases. This sequence originates from a man aged 35 to 55 with primary liver carcinoma and hepatitis B virus infection. CDR3 DNA: TGTGCCACCATCTTAGGACTATCCGGTGAGCAGTTCTTC. This sequence encodes CATILGLSGEQFF.